This T cell receptor (beta chain) originates from a study of blood T cell repertoires in COVID-19. Study details: Sample material is recorded as cDNA or gDNA derived from T cells, B-cell-depleted T cells, or PBMCs.

Repertoires were generated with immunoSEQ multiplex PCR, while TCRdb's copy carries only in-frame clones and drops some. In the table there are approximately 380,000 clones, less than 85% of which are singletons. The V gene end was trimmed by 0 bases and the J gene end by 7 bases; junction bases not matched to a gene: 5. The germline V gene encodes CDR1 SGHTA and CDR2 FQGNSA. This CDR3 is built from 14 residues. The receptor's source is a young woman with acute or convalescent COVID-19. The chain employs TRBV7-2 and TRBJ1-1; 7 nucleotides line up with TRBD1. Material for sequencing was peripheral blood. CDR3 bases: TGTGCCAGCAGCTTAGCAGGGGGCGGTGGTGAAGCTTTCTTT. Protein: CASSLAGGGGEAFF.